This TCR beta chain was identified in a study of T cell changes during pregnancy in multiple sclerosis. The V gene end was trimmed by 1 base and the J gene end by 10 bases; junction bases not matched to a gene: 6. The CDR3 length is 15 residues. CDR1 is LGHNA and CDR2 is YNFKEQ in the germline V gene. TCRdb keeps only in-frame clones here, not all; method: immunoSEQ multiplex PCR. The table records tens of thousands of clones, 85% to 95% of them present only once. This rearrangement joins TRBV4-2 to TRBJ2-1; TRBD2 matches 11 bases. The sequence came from a female donor with multiple sclerosis, enrolled in a pregnancy study. The sequenced sample consisted of peripheral blood. DNA for the CDR3: TGTGCCAGCAGCCAAGGTACTAGCGGGAGTCGGGAGCAGTTCTTC. Protein sequence: CASSQGTSGSREQFF.